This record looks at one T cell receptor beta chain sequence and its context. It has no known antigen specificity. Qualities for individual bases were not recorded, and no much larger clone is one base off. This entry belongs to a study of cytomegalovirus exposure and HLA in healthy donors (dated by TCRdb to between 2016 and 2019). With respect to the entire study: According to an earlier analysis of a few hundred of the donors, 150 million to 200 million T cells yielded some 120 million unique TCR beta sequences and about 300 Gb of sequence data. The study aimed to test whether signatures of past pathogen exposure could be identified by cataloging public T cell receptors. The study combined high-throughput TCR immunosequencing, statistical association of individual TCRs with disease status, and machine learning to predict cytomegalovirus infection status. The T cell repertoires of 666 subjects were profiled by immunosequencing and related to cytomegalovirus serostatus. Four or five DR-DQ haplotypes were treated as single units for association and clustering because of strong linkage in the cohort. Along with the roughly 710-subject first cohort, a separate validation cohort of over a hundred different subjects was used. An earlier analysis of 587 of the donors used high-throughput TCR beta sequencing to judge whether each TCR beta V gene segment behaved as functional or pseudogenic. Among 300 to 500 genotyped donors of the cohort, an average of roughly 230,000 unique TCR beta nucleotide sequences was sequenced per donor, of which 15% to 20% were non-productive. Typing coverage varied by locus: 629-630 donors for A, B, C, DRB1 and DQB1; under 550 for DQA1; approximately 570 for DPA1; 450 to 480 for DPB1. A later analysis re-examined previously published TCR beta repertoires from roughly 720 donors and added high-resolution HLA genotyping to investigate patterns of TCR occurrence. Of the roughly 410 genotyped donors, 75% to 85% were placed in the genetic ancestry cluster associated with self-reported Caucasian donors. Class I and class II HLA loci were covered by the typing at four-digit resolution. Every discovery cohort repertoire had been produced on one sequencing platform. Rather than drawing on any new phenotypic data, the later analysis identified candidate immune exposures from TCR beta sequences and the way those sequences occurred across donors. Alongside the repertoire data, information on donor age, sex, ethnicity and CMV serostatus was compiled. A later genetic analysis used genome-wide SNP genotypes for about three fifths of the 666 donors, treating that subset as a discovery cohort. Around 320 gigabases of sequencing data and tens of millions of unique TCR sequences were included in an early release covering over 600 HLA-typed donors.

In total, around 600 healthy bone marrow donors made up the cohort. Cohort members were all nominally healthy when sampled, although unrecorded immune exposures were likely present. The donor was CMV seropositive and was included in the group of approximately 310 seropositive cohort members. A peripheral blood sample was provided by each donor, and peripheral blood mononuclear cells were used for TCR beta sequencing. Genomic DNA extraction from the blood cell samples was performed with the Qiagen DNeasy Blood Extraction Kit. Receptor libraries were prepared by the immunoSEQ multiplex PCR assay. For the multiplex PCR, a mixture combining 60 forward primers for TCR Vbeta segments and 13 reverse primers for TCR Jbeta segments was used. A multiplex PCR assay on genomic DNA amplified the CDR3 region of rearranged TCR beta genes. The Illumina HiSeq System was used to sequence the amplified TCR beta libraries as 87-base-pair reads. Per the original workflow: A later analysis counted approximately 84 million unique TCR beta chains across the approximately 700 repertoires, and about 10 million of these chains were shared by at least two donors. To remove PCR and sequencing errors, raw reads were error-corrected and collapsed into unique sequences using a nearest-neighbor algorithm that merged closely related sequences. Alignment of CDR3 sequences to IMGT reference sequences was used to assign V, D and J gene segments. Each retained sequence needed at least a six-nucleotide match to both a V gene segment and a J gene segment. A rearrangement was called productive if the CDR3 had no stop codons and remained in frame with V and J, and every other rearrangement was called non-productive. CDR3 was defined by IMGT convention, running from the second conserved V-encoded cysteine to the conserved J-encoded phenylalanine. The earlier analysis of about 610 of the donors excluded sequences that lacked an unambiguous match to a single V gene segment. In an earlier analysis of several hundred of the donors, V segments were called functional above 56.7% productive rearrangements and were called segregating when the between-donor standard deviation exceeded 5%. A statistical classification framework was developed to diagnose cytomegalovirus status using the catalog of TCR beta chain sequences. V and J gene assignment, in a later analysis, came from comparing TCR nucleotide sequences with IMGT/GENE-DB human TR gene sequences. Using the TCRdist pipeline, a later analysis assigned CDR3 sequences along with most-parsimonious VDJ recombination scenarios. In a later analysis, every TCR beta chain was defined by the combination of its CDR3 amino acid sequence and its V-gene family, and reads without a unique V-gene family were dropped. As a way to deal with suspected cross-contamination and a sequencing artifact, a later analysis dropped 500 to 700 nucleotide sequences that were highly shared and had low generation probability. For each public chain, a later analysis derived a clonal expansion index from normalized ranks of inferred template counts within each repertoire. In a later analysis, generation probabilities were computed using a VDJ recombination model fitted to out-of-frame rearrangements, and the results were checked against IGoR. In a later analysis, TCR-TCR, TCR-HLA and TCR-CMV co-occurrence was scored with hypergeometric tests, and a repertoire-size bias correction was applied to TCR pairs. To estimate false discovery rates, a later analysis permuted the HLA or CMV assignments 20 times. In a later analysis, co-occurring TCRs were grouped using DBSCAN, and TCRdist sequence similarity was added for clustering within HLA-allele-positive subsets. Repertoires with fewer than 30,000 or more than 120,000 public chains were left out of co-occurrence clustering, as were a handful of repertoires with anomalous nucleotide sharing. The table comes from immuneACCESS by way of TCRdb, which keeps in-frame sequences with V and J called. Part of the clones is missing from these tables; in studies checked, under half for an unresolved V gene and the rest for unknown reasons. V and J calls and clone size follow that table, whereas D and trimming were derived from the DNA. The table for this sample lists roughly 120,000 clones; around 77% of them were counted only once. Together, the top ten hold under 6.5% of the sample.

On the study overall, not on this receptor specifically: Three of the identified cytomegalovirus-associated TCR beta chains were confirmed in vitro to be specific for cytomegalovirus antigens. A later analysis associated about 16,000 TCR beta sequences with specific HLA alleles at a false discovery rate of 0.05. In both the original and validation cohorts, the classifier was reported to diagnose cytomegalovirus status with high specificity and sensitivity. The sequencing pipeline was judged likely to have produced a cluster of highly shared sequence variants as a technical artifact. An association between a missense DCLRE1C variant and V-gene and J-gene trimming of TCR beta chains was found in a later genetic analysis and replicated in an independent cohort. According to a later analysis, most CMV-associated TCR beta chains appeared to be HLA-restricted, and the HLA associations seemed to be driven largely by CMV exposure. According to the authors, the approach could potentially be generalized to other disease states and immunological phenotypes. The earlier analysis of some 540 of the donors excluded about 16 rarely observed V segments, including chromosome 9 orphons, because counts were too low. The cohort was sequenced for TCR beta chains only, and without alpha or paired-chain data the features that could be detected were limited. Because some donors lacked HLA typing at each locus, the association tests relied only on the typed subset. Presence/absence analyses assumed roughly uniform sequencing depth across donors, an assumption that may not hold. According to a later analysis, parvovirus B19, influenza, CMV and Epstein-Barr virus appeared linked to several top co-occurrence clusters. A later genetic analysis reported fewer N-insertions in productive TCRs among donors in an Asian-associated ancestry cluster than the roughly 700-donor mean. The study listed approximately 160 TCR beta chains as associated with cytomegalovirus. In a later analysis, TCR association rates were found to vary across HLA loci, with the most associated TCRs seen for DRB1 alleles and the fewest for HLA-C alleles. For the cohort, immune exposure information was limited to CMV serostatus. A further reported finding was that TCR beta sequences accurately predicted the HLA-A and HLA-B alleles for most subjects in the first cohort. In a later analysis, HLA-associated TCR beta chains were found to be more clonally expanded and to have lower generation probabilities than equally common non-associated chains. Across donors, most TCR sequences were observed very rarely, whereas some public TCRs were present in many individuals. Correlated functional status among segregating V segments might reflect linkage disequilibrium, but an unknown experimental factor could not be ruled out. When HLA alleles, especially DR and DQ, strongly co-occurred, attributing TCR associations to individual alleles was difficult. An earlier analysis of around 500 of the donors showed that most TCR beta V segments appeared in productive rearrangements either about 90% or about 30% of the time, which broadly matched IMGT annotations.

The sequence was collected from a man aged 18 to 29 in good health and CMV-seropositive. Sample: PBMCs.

The bases are TGTGCCAGCAGGGCCGGGACTAGCCTGTTCTTC. Its translation reads: CASRAGTSLFF. This sequence uses TRBV5-5 and TRBJ2-1; TRBD2 aligns with 9 central bases. The germline V gene (reference sequence) gives CDR1 as SGHKS and CDR2 as YYEKEE. The germline V and J ends show losses of 5 bases and 15 bases respectively, and no gene match explains 6 bases of the junction. The CDR3 spans 11 residues, from the cysteine through the phenylalanine. The DNA shown is the 33-base CDR3, in frame from base 1. Full variable domain (CDR3 extended with the reference TRBV5-5 and TRBJ2-1 proteins): DAGVTQSPTHLIKTRGQQVTLRCSPISGHKSVSWYQQVLGQGPQFIFQYYEKEERGRGNFPDRFSARQFPNYSSELNVNALLLGDSALYLCASRAGTSLFFGPGTRLTVL.